The clone carrying this T cell receptor (beta chain) was detected only once. No antigen is known for it. This sample was taken from a study of cytomegalovirus exposure and HLA in healthy donors. Turning to the study itself: In terms of ancestry, the Caucasian-associated cluster contained roughly 81% of the approximately 380 genotyped donors.

Overall study results and limits: Later on, analysis showed that most CMV-associated TCR beta chains appeared to be HLA-restricted. One variant, a missense change in DCLRE1C, was linked in a later analysis to TCR beta V- and J-gene trimming. V segments that were indistinguishable, TRBV6-2 and TRBV6-3 among them, were omitted from analysis.

With 60 Vbeta and 13 Jbeta primers, the PCR was carried out. Profiling relied on immunoSEQ multiplex PCR, and the TCRdb table lists in-frame clones only, not all of them. Of 150,000 to 200,000 clones in the sample, about four fifths are singletons; the top ten hold less than 15%. J lost 5 bases, V lost 2 bases, and 4 bases had no gene match. CDR3 length: 14 amino acids. The germline CDR1 and CDR2 sequences are SGHDN and FVKESK. This sequence originates from a woman aged 45-59 years in good health and CMV-seronegative. The V gene is TRBV14, the J gene TRBJ1-2; 8 bases fit TRBD1. Sequencing was performed on PBMCs. The DNA of the CDR3 is TGTGCCAGCAGCCAAATAGACAGGGGATATGGCTACACCTTC. Protein: CASSQIDRGYGYTF. Based on the CDR3 plus reference TRBV14 and TRBJ1-2, the full variable domain is EAGVTQFPSHSVIEKGQTVTLRCDPISGHDNLYWYRRVMGKEIKFLLHFVKESKQDESGMPNNRFLAERTGGTYSTLKVQPAELEDSGVYFCASSQIDRGYGYTFGSGTRLTVV.